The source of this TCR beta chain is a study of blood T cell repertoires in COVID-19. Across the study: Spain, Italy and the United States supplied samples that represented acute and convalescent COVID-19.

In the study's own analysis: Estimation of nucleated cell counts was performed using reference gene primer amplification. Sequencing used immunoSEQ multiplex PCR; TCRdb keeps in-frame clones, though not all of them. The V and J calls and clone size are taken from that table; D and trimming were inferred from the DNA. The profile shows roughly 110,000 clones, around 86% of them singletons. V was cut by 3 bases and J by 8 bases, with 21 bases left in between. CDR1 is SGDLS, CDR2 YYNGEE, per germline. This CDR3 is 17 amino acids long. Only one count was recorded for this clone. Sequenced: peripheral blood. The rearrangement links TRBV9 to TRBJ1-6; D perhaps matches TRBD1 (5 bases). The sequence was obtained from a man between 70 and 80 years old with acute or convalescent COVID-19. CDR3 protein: CASSEGPRQRLDSPLHF. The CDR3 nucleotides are TGTGCCAGCAGCGAGGGACCCAGGCAGCGACTAGATTCACCCCTCCACTTT.